These 21 T cell receptor beta chains originate from one sample sequenced in a study of beta chain features in type 1 diabetes. Since all of the isolated RNA was reverse transcribed, expressed TCRB transcripts were what got sequenced. Data came from immunoSEQ multiplex PCR; TCRdb stores just in-frame clones and leaves some out. Here the sample spans 350,000 to 450,000 clones, approximately 15% being singletons. Specimen: naive CD4+ T cells from blood. Every receptor here comes from a man aged 25 to 40 in good health.

A few counts support this clone. The chain has TRBV15 and TRBJ2-7; 7 nucleotides line up with TRBD1. V dropped 5 bases and J dropped 3; count of bases not matched to a gene: 10. CDR3 length equals 15 residues. CDR1 is LNHNV, CDR2 YYDKDF, per germline (reference sequence). CDR3 residues: CATSGWDRANYEQYF. The DNA for the CDR3 is TGTGCCACCAGCGGATGGGACAGAGCCAACTACGAGCAGTACTTC.

This clone was seen more than once but under ten times. In the same sample, other DNA sequences code for this CDR3. The chain carries TRBV29-1 and TRBJ1-5; 10 positions agree with TRBD1. The CDR3 has 13 amino acids. From germline, CDR1 is SQVTM and CDR2 ANQGSEA. V shed 6 bases and J 6 bases; nucleotides not matched to a gene: 5. CDR3 sequence: CSVGQGMGQPQHF. Written as DNA, the CDR3 is TGCAGCGTGGGACAGGGGATGGGTCAGCCCCAGCATTTT.

This clone was observed a handful of times. The gene calls are TRBV6-5 and TRBJ1-1, with D possibly being TRBD1 (6 bases). Trimming stripped 5 bases from V and 4 bases from J, with 11 bases between. Per germline, CDR1 MNHEY and CDR2 SVGAGI. The CDR3 totals 13 residues. CDR3 residues: CASSPYRVTEAFF. The CDR3 coding sequence is TGTGCCAGCAGTCCTTACAGGGTCACTGAAGCTTTCTTT.

This clone was detected only a few times. The rearrangement links TRBV7-2 to TRBJ1-2; tentatively, D is TRBD1 (5 bases). The CDR3 is made up of 15 amino acids. Germline V CDR1 and CDR2: SGHTA, FQGNSA. Between the trimmed V and J ends, which lost 5 bases and 2 bases, there was a span of 15 bases. The CDR3 DNA follows: TGTGCCAGCAGCCCCGTCCCTCCAGGGAACTATGGCTACACCTTC. Its protein product is CASSPVPPGNYGYTF. The variable domain in full, with the rest retrieved from reference TRBV7-2 and TRBJ1-2, is GAGVSQSPSNKVTEKGKDVELRCDPISGHTALYWYRQSLGQGLEFLIYFQGNSAPDKSGLPSDRFSAERTGGSVSTLTIQRTQQEDSAVYLCASSPVPPGNYGYTFGSGTRLTVV.

This clone was picked up a small number of times. The genes are TRBV11-2 and TRBJ2-1; 11 bases line up with TRBD1. V gave up 2 bases and J gave up 8 bases; unmatched junction bases: 14. Germline assignment: CDR1 SGHAT and CDR2 FQNNGV. This CDR3 has 18 residues. This CDR3 reads CASSLSSWDRGVIYEQFF. In DNA, the CDR3 is TGTGCCAGCAGCTTATCCAGTTGGGACAGGGGGGTCATATATGAGCAGTTCTTC.

This chain links TRBV7-2 with TRBJ2-1, with 11 bases fitting TRBD2. Germline V gives CDR1 SGHTA, CDR2 FQGNSA. J lost 7 bases, V lost 1 base, and 3 bases had no gene match. The CDR3 totals 15 residues. The CDR3: CASSLGLAGMNEQFF. CDR3 nucleotide sequence: TGTGCCAGCAGCTTAGGACTAGCGGGAATGAATGAGCAGTTCTTC. Complete variable domain (other parts from reference TRBV7-2 and TRBJ2-1): GAGVSQSPSNKVTEKGKDVELRCDPISGHTALYWYRQSLGQGLEFLIYFQGNSAPDKSGLPSDRFSAERTGGSVSTLTIQRTQQEDSAVYLCASSLGLAGMNEQFFGPGTRLTVL.

This clone was detected many times. The chain combines TRBV10-3 with TRBJ2-4; 14 bases fit TRBD2. The CDR3 runs to 16 residues. CDR1 and CDR2 (germline): ENHRY, SYGVKD. Trimming removed 4 bases from V and 7 bases from J; junction bases left unmatched: 6. CDR3 nucleotides: TGTGCCATCAGTGCGACTAGCGGGGGGGCTGTGAACATTCAGTACTTC. Encoded protein: CAISATSGGAVNIQYF.

The chain combines TRBV15 with TRBJ2-1; 10 nucleotides line up with TRBD1. Germline CDR1 reads LNHNV; CDR2 reads YYDKDF (reference sequence). With 1 base clipped from V and 7 bases from J, the junction kept 7 bases outside the gene matches. The CDR3 consists of 16 residues. The CDR3 sequence: CATSRARQGAWNEQFF. Written as DNA, the CDR3 is TGTGCCACCAGCAGAGCCAGACAGGGGGCGTGGAATGAGCAGTTCTTC.

This clone was observed a few times. The chain uses TRBV5-1 and TRBJ2-2; 7 nucleotides align to TRBD1. Germline V CDR1 and CDR2: SGHRS, YFSETQ. After removal of 4 bases from V and 8 bases from J, the junction contained 14 bases not matched to a gene. The CDR3 contains 16 residues. This CDR3 is CASSGETGLTPGELFF. CDR3 in DNA: TGCGCCAGCAGCGGTGAGACAGGGCTTACACCGGGGGAGCTGTTTTTT.

V and J are TRBV9 and TRBJ1-2, with a possible D match to TRBD1 (6 bases). Germline lookup yields CDR1 SGDLS and CDR2 YYNGEE. This CDR3 is built from 13 residues. V was shortened by 6 bases and J by 4 bases, with 13 bases between the two germline ends. The CDR3 loop is CASTPMGAYGYTF. The CDR3 DNA is TGTGCCAGCACCCCTATGGGGGCCTATGGCTACACCTTC.

The rearrangement joins TRBV5-1 to TRBJ2-7, with TRBD2 matching 7 bases. V trimming: 4 bases; J trimming: 6 bases; junction bases outside the gene matches: 7. Germline CDR1 reads SGHRS; CDR2 reads YFSETQ. The CDR3 length is 13 residues. CDR3 bases: TGCGCCAGCAGCAGCAGCGGGGCAGGCGAGCAGTACTTC. It yields the protein CASSSSGAGEQYF.

This clone has only one observation. DNA of the CDR3: TGCGCCAGCAGCCAAGATGGGGCATACGGTGAAAAACTGTTTTTT. Amino acid sequence: CASSQDGAYGEKLFF. The genes are TRBV4-3 and TRBJ1-4; D is perhaps TRBD1 (5 bases). Germline V gene lookup returns CDR1 LGHNA and CDR2 YSLEER. The CDR3 runs 15 residues. V lost 0 bases and J 7 bases, leaving 12 bases between the germline ends.

This clone came up a few times. The chain links TRBV18 to TRBJ2-7, with TRBD1 identical over 9 bases. The CDR3 spans 16 residues. The V gene's germline CDR1 is KGHSH and CDR2 LQKENI. The ends lost 3 bases at V and 0 bases at J; junction bases unmatched: 6. The CDR3 nucleotides read TGTGCCAGCTCACCGGGGACAGGGATGGCCTCCTACGAGCAGTACTTC. As protein: CASSPGTGMASYEQYF.

The V gene is TRBV18, the J gene TRBJ2-3; 10 positions match TRBD2. Germline trimming cut 5 bases from V and 5 bases from J; bases unmatched to any gene: 7. CDR1 KGHSH and CDR2 LQKENI come from the germline V gene. CDR3 length: 15 amino acids. CDR3 residues: CASSSSGGAIDTQYF. CDR3 coding DNA: TGTGCCAGCTCATCGAGCGGGGGGGCCATAGATACGCAGTATTTT.

The genes are TRBV21-1 and TRBJ2-7; TRBD1, the table's D call, was not compared with the DNA. TRBV21-1 is tagged as a pseudogene. There are 13 residues in the CDR3. Here the CDR3 DNA reads TGTGCCGAAAGACAGAATTATACCTACGAGCAGTACTTC. This translates into CAERQNYTYEQYF.

This clone was seen a few times. CDR3 loop: CASSRTGGGKYDEQYF. The DNA for the CDR3 is TGCGCCAGCAGCCGGACAGGGGGCGGTAAATATGACGAGCAGTACTTC. The chain links TRBV4-1 to TRBJ2-7, with 11 bases that match TRBD1. V lost 4 bases and J lost 5; bases outside the gene matches: 10. CDR1 MGHRA and CDR2 YSYEKL come from the germline V gene. CDR3 length: 16 residues.

This clone has more than one count but fewer than ten. The CDR3 sequence is CASSRTSGMGTDTQYF. DNA for the CDR3: TGTGCCAGCAGCCGGACTAGCGGGATGGGCACAGATACGCAGTATTTT. The chain uses TRBV7-9 and TRBJ2-3; 12 nucleotides match TRBD2. Germline CDR1 SEHNR, CDR2 FQNEAQ (reference sequence). V was clipped by 5 bases and J by 1 base; unmatched bases: 4. This CDR3 comprises 16 residues.

The rearrangement joins TRBV5-1 to TRBJ2-3, with a possible D match to TRBD2 (5 bases). The CDR3 covers 14 residues. Deletions cut 0 bases from V and 6 bases from J, with 11 bases between. Germline values: CDR1 SGHRS, CDR2 YFSETQ. The CDR3 DNA reads as TGCGCCAGCAGCTTGGGGCCCTCGGGGGATACGCAGTATTTT. Translated, it gives CASSLGPSGDTQYF.

The chain couples TRBV10-3 to TRBJ1-1, with a weak D call TRBD1 (6 bases). This CDR3 spans 13 amino acids. CDR1 and CDR2 (germline): ENHRY, SYGVKD. The ends were cut back, 7 bases at V and 4 bases at J, with 13 bases in the middle. The CDR3 loop is CAITPGEVTEAFF. DNA for the CDR3: TGTGCCATCACTCCAGGGGAGGTCACTGAAGCTTTCTTT.

The count of this clone is one. V is TRBV11-3 and J is TRBJ2-5; D might be TRBD2 (6 bases). This CDR3 has 15 residues. Germline V gene lookup returns CDR1 SGHNT and CDR2 YENEEA. The ends were cut back, 1 base at V and 2 bases at J, with 11 bases in the middle. CDR3 nucleotide sequence: TGTGCCAGCAGCTTAGGCGGGAAAGAACAAGAGACCCAGTACTTC. It specifies CASSLGGKEQETQYF. Filled out from reference TRBV11-3 and TRBJ2-5, the complete variable domain reads EAGVVQSPRYKIIEKKQPVAFWCNPISGHNTLYWYLQNLGQGPELLIRYENEEAVDDSQLPKDRFSAERLKGVDSTLKIQPAELGDSAVYLCASSLGGKEQETQYFGPGTRLLVL.

This clone was observed a single time. This chain links TRBV5-6 with TRBJ2-3, with 10 bases aligning to TRBD1. The CDR3 has 16 amino acids. Trimming cost V 4 bases and J 4 bases; bases outside gene matches: 9. From germline, CDR1 is SGHDT and CDR2 YYEEEE. In DNA, the CDR3 is TGTGCCAGCAGCCCATGGGACAGGGGAAGAGCAGATACGCAGTATTTT. Translating it yields CASSPWDRGRADTQYF. Full variable domain (rest looked up from reference TRBV5-6 and TRBJ2-3): DAGVTQSPTHLIKTRGQQVTLRCSPKSGHDTVSWYQQALGQGPQFIFQYYEEEERQRGNFPDRFSGHQFPNYSSELNVNALLLGDSALYLCASSPWDRGRADTQYFGPGTRLTVL.